This T cell receptor beta chain was documented in a study of T cells after yellow fever vaccination. On this clonotype: Its matching antigen is unknown.

Overall study findings and caveats: Contaminating bulk clonotypes could be abundant in FACS-sorted repertoires. Most clones from primary vaccination were detected again post-booster (approximately 97% CD4, more than 85% CD8).

This CDR3 comprises 14 residues. V lost 7 bases to trimming and J lost 6 bases; unmatched junction nucleotides: 9. As TCR cDNA was made by 5'RACE template switching, a universal primer site and UMIs were added. TCRdb ran MiXCR on the 5' RACE reads and lists one entry per CDR3 protein. The profile covers approximately 120,000 distinct CDR3 sequences, with approximately 7% appearing a single time and roughly 2.6% taken by the ten largest. Material: CD4+ T cells sorted from PBMCs, obtained more than 8 days after the first yellow fever vaccination. The source of this sequence is a man between 18 and 29 years old who received the YFV17D yellow fever vaccine. J is TRBJ1-2 and V is TRBV12-3 or TRBV12-4; the match to TRBD1 covers 9 bases. CDR3 DNA sequence: TGTGCCAGCACTCGGGACAGGGAGGAACATGGCTACACCTTC. Encoded protein: CASTRDREEHGYTF.